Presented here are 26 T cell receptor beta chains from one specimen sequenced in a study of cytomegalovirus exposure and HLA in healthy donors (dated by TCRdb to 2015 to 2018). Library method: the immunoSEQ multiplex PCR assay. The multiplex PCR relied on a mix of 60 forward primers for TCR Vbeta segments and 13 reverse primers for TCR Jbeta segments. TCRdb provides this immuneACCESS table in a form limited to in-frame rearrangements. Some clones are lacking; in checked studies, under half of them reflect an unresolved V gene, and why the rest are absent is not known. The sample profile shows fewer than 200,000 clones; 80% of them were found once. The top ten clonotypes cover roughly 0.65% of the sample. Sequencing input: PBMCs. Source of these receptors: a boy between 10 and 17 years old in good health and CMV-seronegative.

CDR3 residues: CASSKPMQQVVFGNTIYF. CDR3 DNA: TGTGCCAGCAGTAAACCCATGCAGCAGGTCGTCTTTGGAAACACCATATATTTT. J is TRBJ1-3 and V is TRBV2, with unresolved D. CDR1 SNHLY and CDR2 FYNNEI come from the germline V gene. Trimming removed 5 bases from V and 3 bases from J, with 23 bases in between. The CDR3 spans 18 residues.

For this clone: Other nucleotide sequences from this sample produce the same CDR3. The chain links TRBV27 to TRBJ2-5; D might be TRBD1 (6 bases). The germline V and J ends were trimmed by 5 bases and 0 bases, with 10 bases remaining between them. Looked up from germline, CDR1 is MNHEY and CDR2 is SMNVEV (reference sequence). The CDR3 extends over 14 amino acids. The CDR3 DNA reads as TGTGCCAGCAGTGACAGGTTGTACCAAGAGACCCAGTACTTC. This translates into CASSDRLYQETQYF.

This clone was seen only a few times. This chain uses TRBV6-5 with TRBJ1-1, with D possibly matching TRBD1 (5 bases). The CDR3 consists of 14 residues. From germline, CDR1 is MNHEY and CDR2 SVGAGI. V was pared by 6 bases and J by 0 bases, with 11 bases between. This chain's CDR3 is CASSGHAMNTEAFF. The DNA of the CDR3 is TGTGCCAGCAGCGGACATGCAATGAACACTGAAGCTTTCTTT.

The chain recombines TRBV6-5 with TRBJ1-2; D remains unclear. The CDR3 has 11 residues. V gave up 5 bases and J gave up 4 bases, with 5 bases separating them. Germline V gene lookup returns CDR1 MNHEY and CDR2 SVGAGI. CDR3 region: CASSPGYGYTF. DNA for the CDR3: TGTGCCAGCAGTCCCGGCTATGGCTACACCTTC.

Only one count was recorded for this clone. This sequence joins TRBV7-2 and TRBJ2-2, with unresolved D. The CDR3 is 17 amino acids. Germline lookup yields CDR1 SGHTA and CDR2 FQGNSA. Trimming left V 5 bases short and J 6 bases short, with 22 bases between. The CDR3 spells CASSPAVAELRSGELFF. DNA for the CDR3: TGTGCCAGCAGCCCAGCCGTGGCGGAGCTTCGGTCCGGGGAGCTGTTTTTT. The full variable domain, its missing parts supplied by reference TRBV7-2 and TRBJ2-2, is GAGVSQSPSNKVTEKGKDVELRCDPISGHTALYWYRQSLGQGLEFLIYFQGNSAPDKSGLPSDRFSAERTGGSVSTLTIQRTQQEDSAVYLCASSPAVAELRSGELFFGEGSRLTVL.

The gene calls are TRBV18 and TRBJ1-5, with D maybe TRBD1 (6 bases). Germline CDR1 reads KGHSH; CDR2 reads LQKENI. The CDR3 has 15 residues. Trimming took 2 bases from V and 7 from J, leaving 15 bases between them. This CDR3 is CASSPSQGRDQPQHF. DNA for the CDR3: TGTGCCAGCTCACCATCACAGGGCAGAGACCAGCCCCAGCATTTT.

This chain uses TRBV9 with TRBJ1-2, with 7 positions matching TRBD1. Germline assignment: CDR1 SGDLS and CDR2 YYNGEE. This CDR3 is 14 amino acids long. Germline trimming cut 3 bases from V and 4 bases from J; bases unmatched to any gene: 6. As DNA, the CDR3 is TGTGCCAGCAGCGCCCAAGACAGGGTCTATGGCTACACCTTC. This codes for CASSAQDRVYGYTF. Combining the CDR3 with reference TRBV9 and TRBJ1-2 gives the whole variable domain DSGVTQTPKHLITATGQRVTLRCSPRSGDLSVYWYQQSLDQGLQFLIQYYNGEERAKGNILERFSAQQFPDLHSELNLSSLELGDSALYFCASSAQDRVYGYTFGSGTRLTVV.

In nucleotides, the CDR3 is TGTGCCAGCAGCTTAAGGGGTGAAAAACTGTTTTTT. This sequence encodes CASSLRGEKLFF. The rearrangement joins TRBV11-3 to TRBJ1-4, with a tentative D call TRBD1 (5 bases). Germline loops: CDR1 SGHNT, CDR2 YENEEA. Trimming took off 2 bases at V and 7 bases at J, with 5 bases between the two ends. This CDR3 comprises 12 residues.

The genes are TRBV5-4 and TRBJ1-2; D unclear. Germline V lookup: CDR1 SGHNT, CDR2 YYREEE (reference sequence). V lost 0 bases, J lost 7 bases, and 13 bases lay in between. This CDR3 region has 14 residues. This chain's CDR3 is CASSLEMREGGYTF. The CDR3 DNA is TGTGCCAGCAGCTTGGAAATGAGGGAAGGTGGCTACACCTTC.

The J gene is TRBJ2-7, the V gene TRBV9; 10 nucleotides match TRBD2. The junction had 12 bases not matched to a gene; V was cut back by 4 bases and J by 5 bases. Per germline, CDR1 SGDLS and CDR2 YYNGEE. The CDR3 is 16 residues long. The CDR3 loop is CASSPRRASGSNEQYF. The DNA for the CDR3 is TGTGCCAGCAGCCCGCGGCGGGCTAGCGGGAGCAACGAGCAGTACTTC.

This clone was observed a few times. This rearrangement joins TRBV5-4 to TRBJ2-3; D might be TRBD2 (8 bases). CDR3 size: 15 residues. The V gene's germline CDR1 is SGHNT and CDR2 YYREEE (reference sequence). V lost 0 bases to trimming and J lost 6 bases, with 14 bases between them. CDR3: CASSLAGGGGDTQYF. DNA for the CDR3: TGTGCCAGCAGCTTGGCGGGAGGGGGCGGGGATACGCAGTATTTT.

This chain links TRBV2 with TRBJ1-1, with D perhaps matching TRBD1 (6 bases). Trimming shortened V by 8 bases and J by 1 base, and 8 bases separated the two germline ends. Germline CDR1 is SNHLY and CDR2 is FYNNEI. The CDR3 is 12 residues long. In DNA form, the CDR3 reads TGTGCCAGCGACAGGTCGAACACTGAAGCTTTCTTT. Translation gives CASDRSNTEAFF.

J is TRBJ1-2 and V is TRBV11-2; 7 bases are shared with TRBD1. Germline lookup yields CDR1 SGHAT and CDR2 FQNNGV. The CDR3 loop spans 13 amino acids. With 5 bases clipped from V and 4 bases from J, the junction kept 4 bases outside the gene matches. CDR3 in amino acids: CASSPGQPYGYTF. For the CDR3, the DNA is TGTGCCAGCAGCCCGGGACAGCCCTATGGCTACACCTTC.

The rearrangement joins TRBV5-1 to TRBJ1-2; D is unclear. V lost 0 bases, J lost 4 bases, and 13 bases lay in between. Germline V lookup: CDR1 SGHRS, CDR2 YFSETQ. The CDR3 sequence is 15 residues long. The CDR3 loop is CASSLDGGSTYGYTF. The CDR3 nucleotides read TGCGCCAGCAGCTTGGATGGAGGGTCTACCTATGGCTACACCTTC.

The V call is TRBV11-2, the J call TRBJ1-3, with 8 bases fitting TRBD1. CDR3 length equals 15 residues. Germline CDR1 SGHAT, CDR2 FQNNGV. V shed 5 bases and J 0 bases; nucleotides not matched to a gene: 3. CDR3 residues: CASSRTGGSGNTIYF. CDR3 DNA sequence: TGTGCCAGCAGCCGTACAGGGGGCTCTGGAAACACCATATATTTT.

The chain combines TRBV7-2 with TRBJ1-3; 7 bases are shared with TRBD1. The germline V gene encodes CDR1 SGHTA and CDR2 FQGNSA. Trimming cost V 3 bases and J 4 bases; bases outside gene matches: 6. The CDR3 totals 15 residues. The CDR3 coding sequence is TGTGCCAGCAGCTTTGGAACAGGGGCCGGAAACACCATATATTTT. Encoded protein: CASSFGTGAGNTIYF.

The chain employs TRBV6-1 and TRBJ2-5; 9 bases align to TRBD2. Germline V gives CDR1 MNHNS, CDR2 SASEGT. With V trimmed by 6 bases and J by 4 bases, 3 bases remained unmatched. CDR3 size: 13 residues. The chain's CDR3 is CASRAGGRETQYF. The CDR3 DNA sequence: TGTGCCAGCAGGGCGGGGGGGAGAGAGACCCAGTACTTC.

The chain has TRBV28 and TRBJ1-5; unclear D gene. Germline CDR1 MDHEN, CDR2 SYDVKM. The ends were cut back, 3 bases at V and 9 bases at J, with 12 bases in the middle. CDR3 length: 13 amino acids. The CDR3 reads CASSFSGSRPQHF. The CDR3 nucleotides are TGTGCCAGCAGTTTTAGCGGATCAAGGCCCCAGCATTTT.

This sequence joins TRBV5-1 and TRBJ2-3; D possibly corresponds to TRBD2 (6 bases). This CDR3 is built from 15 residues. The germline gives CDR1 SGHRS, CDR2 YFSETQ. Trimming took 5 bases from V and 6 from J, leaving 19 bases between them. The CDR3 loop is CASSPGLLSGDTQYF. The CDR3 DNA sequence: TGCGCCAGCAGTCCGGGACTTCTCTCCGGCGATACGCAGTATTTT.

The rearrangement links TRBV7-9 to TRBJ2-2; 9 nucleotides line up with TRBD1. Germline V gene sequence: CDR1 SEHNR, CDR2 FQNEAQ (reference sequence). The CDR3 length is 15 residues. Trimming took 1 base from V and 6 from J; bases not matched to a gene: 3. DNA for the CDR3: TGTGCCAGCAGCTTAGGTGGGACAGGGCCCGGGGAGCTGTTTTTT. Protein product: CASSLGGTGPGELFF.

The CDR3 coding sequence is TGTGCCAGCAGTTACTCTCCGGGAGGGAGGACCGGGGAGCTGTTTTTT. It codes for CASSYSPGGRTGELFF. J is TRBJ2-2 and V is TRBV6-5; 8 bases align to TRBD2. This CDR3 has 16 amino acids. Per germline, CDR1 MNHEY and CDR2 SVGAGI. The junction had 5 bases not matched to a gene; V was cut back by 0 bases and J by 5 bases.

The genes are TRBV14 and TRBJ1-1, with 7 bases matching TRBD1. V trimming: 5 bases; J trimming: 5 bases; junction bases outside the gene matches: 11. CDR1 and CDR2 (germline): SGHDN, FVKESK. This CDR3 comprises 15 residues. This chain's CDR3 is CASSSYKGARTEAFF. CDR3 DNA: TGTGCCAGCAGCTCTTATAAGGGGGCGCGTACTGAAGCTTTCTTT.

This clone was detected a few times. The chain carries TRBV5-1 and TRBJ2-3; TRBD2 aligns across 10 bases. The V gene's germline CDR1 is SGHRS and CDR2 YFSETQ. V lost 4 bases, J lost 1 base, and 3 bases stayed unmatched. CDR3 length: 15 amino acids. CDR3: CASSPLAGGTDTQYF. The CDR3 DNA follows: TGCGCCAGCAGCCCTCTAGCGGGGGGCACAGATACGCAGTATTTT.

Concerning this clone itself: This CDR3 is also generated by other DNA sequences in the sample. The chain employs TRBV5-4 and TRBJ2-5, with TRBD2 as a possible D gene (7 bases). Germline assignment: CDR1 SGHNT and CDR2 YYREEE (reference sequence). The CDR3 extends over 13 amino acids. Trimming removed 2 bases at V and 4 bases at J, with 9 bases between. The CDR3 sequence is CASSLGGGETQYF. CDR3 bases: TGTGCCAGCAGCTTAGGGGGGGGAGAGACCCAGTACTTC.

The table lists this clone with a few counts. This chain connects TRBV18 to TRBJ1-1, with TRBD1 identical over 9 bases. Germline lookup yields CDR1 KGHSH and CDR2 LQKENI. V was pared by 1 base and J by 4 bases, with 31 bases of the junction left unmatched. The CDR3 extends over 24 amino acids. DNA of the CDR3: TGTGCCAGCTCACCACTGTCAAGATCTTTGGGACAGGGCGCAGGGGGAGGACGGACCACTGAAGCTTTCTTT. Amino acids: CASSPLSRSLGQGAGGGRTTEAFF.

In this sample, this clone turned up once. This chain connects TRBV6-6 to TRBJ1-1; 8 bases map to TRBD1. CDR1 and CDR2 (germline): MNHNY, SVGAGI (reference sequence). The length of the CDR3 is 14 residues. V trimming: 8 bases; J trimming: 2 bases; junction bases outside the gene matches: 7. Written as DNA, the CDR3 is TGTGCCAGCCGCTGGACAGGGTTTAACACTGAAGCTTTCTTT. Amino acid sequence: CASRWTGFNTEAFF.